Presented here are 4 T cell receptor beta chains from one specimen sequenced in a study of cytomegalovirus exposure and HLA in healthy donors. It was with 60 Vbeta and 13 Jbeta primers that the PCR ran. The table came from immunoSEQ multiplex PCR; TCRdb's copy has only in-frame clones and leaves some out. The data contain around 150,000 clones, over 70% of them singletons. Sequencing input: PBMCs. The source of these receptors is a male donor in good health and CMV-seronegative.

In its sample, this clone was seen once. The CDR3 DNA is TGTGCCAGCAGCTCCAGGGGGCGTGGAACTGAAGCTTTCTTT. Its protein product is CASSSRGRGTEAFF. The chain recombines TRBV7-8 with TRBJ1-1; 8 nucleotides align to TRBD1. Losses at the gene ends were 4 bases for V and 5 bases for J; bases not matched to a gene: 6. This CDR3 region has 14 residues. CDR1 is SGHVS, CDR2 FQNEAQ, per germline.

The rearrangement links TRBV7-9 to TRBJ2-1; 9 positions agree with TRBD1. The CDR3 contains 15 residues. Per germline, CDR1 SEHNR and CDR2 FQNEAQ (reference sequence). After removal of 5 bases from V and 7 bases from J, the junction contained 9 bases not matched to a gene. For the CDR3, the DNA is TGTGCCAGCAGCATTACAGGGGGCAGGTTTAATGAGCAGTTCTTC. As protein: CASSITGGRFNEQFF. The full variable domain, with the rest looked up from reference TRBV7-9 and TRBJ2-1, is DTGVSQNPRHKITKRGQNVTFRCDPISEHNRLYWYRQTLGQGPEFLTYFQNEAQLEKSRLLSDRFSAERPKGSFSTLEIQRTEQGDSAMYLCASSITGGRFNEQFFGPGTRLTVL.

V is TRBV6-5 and J is TRBJ1-1; 7 bases are shared with TRBD1. Trimming removed 10 bases from V and 7 bases from J; junction bases left unmatched: 12. The CDR3 contains 13 residues. CDR1 and CDR2 from the germline V gene are MNHEY and SVGAGI. The CDR3 coding sequence is TGTGCCACCGTCGAGGGGACAGCGAATGAAGCTTTCTTT. Its translation: CATVEGTANEAFF.

The V and J genes are TRBV5-1 and TRBJ1-2; 10 bases are a match to TRBD1. CDR1 is SGHRS, CDR2 YFSETQ, per germline. The CDR3 has 16 residues. V lost 4 bases and J lost 3; bases outside the gene matches: 9. The CDR3 nucleotides read TGCGCCAGCAGCGAACTTCCCGGGACAGGGGACTATGGCTACACCTTC. This gives the protein CASSELPGTGDYGYTF.